The sequence of this T cell receptor (beta chain) was determined in a study of a mutant IDH1 vaccine in newly diagnosed glioma. Study-level background: Patients previously underwent radiotherapy, temozolomide, or both, and most underwent both. The study's findings and limits: Researchers report vaccine-induced immune responses in 80% to 95% of patients.

This CDR3 spans 14 amino acids. Trimming left V 2 bases short and J 4 bases short, with 11 bases between. The germline CDR1 and CDR2 sequences are MDHEN and SYDVKM. This clone was seen only a few times. What it binds is not known. Time point of the sample: week 35, safety follow-up. The vaccine gave 300 ug of a 20-mer mutant IDH1 peptide subcutaneously per dose. Clones were sequenced by immunoSEQ multiplex PCR, and TCRdb holds only the in-frame ones, with some missing. The sample carries some 71,000 clones, 85% to 90% recorded once. This specimen consisted of PBMCs, obtained from a glioma patient whose treatment included an IDH1 peptide vaccine. The chain employs TRBV28 and TRBJ1-2; a weak D match, TRBD1 (5 bases). The sequence was obtained from a young man with glioma. CDR3 sequence: CASSLIWGFYGYTF. CDR3 bases: TGTGCCAGCAGTTTAATTTGGGGCTTCTATGGCTACACCTTC.